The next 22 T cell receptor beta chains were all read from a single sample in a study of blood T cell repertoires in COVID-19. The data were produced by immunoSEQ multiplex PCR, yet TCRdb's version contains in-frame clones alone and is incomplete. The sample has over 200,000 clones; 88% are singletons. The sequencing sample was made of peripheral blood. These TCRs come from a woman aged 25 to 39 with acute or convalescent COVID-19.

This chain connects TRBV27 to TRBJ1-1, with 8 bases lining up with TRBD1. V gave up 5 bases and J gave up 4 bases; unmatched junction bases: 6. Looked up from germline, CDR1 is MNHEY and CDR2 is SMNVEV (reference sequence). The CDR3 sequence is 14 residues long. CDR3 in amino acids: CASSPRDRITEAFF. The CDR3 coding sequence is TGTGCCAGCAGTCCGCGGGACAGGATCACTGAAGCTTTCTTT.

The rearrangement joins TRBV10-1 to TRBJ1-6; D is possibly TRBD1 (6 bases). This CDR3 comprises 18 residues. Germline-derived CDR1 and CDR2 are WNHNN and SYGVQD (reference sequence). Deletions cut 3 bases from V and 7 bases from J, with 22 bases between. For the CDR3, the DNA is TGCGCCAGCAGTGATATCACAGGGAAATTATTCGAAAATTCACCCCTCCACTTT. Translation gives CASSDITGKLFENSPLHF.

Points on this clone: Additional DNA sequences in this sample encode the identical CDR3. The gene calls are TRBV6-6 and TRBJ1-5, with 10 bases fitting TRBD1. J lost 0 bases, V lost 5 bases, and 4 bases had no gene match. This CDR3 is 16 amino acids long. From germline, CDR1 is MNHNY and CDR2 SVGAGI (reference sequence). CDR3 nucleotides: TGTGCCAGCAGTCGAGGGACAGGGGATAGCAATCAGCCCCAGCATTTT. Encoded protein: CASSRGTGDSNQPQHF.

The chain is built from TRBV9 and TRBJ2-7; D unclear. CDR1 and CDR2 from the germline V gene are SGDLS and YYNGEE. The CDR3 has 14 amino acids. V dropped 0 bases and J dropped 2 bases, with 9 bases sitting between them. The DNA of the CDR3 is TGTGCCAGCAGCGTAGCTGGCCCGCCCTACGAGCAGTACTTC. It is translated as CASSVAGPPYEQYF.

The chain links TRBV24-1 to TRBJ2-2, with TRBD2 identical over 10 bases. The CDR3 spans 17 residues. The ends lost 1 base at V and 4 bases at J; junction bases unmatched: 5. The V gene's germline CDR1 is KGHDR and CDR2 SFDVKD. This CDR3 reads CATSDLTAGGPTGELFF. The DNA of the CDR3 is TGTGCCACCAGTGATTTAACAGCGGGAGGGCCCACCGGGGAGCTGTTTTTT.

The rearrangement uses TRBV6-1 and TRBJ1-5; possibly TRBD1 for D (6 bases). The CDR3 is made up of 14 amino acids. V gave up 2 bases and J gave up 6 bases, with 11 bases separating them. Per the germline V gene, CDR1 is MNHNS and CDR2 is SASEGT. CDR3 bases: TGTGCCAGCAGTGAAAGGGGAGGGGGTCAGCCCCAGCATTTT. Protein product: CASSERGGGQPQHF.

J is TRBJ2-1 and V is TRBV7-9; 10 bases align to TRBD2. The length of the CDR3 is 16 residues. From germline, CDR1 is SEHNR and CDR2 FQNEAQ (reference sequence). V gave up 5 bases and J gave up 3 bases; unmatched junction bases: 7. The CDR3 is CASSELAGKDYNEQFF. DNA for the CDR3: TGTGCCAGCAGCGAACTAGCGGGGAAAGACTACAATGAGCAGTTCTTC.

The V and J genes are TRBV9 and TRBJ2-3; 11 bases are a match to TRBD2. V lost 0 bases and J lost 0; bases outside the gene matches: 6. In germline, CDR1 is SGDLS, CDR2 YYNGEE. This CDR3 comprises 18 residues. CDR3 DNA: TGTGCCAGCAGCGTAGGTCCTAGCGGGAGGTCTAGCACAGATACGCAGTATTTT. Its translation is CASSVGPSGRSSTDTQYF.

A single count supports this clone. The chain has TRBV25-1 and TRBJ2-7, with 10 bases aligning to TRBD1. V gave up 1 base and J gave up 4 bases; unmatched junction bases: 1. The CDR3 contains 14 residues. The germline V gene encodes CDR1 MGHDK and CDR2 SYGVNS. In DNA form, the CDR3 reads TGTGCCAGCAGTGAATGGGGACAGGGGTACGAGCAGTACTTC. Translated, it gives CASSEWGQGYEQYF.

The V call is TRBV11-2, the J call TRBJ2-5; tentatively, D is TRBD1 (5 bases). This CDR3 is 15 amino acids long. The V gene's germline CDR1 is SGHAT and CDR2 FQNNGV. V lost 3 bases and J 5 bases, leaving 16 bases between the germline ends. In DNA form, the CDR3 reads TGTGCCAGCAGCTTTTCCCTTCCAGGGTCGGAGACCCAGTACTTC. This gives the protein CASSFSLPGSETQYF.

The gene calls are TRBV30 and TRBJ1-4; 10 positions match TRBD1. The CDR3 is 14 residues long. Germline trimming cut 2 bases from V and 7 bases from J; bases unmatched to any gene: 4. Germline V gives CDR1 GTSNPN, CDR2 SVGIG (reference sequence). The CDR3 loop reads CAWSSGTGAEKLFF. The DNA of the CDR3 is TGTGCCTGGAGTTCCGGGACAGGGGCTGAAAAACTGTTTTTT. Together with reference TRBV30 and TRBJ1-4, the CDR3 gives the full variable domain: SQTIHQWPATLVQPVGSPLSLECTVEGTSNPNLYWYRQAAGRGLQLLFYSVGIGQISSEVPQNLSASRPQDRQFILSSKKLLLSDSGFYLCAWSSGTGAEKLFFGSGTQLSVL.

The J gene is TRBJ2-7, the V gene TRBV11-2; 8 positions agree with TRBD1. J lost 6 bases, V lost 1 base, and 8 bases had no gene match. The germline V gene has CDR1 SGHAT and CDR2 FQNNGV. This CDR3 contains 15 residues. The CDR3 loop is CASSLVGRGRSEQYF. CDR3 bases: TGTGCCAGCAGCTTAGTTGGCAGGGGGCGCAGCGAGCAGTACTTC.

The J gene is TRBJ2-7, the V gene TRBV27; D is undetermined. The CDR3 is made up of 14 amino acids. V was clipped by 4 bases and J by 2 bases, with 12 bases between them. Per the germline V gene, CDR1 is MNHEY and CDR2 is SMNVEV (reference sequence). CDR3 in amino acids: CASSWAPNTYEQYF. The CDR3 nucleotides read TGTGCCAGCAGTTGGGCTCCCAACACCTACGAGCAGTACTTC.

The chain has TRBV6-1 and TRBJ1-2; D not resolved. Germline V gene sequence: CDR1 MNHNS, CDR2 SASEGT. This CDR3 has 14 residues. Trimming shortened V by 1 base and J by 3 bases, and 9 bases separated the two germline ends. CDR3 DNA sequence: TGTGCCAGCAGTGAAGGGAGGGCCCACTATGGCTACACCTTC. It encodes CASSEGRAHYGYTF.

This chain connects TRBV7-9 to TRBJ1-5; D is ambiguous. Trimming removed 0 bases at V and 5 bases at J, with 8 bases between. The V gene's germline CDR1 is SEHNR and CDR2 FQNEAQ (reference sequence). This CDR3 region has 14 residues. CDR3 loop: CASSLATLDQPQHF. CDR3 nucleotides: TGTGCCAGCAGCTTAGCGACATTAGATCAGCCCCAGCATTTT.

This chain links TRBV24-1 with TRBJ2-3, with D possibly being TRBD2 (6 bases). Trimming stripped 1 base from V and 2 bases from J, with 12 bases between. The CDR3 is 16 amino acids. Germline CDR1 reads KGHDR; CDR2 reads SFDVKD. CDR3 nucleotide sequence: TGTGCCACCAGTGATTTTGGAGGGCCTTACACAGATACGCAGTATTTT. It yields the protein CATSDFGGPYTDTQYF.

The CDR3 loop reads CASRPRDRYTF. The CDR3 DNA is TGTGCCAGCAGGCCCAGGGATCGCTACACCTTC. The chain links TRBV2 to TRBJ1-2, with D possibly TRBD1 on 5 matching bases. The CDR3 loop spans 11 amino acids. V was shortened by 6 bases and J by 9 bases, with 11 bases between the two germline ends. CDR1 SNHLY and CDR2 FYNNEI come from the germline V gene.

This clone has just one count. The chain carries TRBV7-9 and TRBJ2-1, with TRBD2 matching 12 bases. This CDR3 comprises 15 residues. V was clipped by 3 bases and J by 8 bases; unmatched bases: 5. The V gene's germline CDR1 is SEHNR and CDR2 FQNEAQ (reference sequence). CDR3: CASSLSTSGSDEQFF. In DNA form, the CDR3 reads TGTGCCAGCAGCTTGTCGACTAGCGGGAGCGATGAGCAGTTCTTC.

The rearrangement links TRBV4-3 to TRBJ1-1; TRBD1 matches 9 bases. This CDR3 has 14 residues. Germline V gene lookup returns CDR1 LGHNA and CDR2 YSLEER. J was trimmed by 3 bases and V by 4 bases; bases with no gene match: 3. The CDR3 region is CASSRDRVYTEAFF. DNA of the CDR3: TGCGCCAGCAGCCGGGACAGGGTTTACACTGAAGCTTTCTTT.

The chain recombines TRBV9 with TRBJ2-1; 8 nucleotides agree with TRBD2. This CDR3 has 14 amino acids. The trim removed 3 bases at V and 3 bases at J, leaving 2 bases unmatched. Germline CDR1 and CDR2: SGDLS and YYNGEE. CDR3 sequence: CASSGGLGYNEQFF. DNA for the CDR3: TGTGCCAGCAGCGGGGGACTAGGCTACAATGAGCAGTTCTTC. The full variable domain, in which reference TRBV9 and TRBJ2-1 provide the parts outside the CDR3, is DSGVTQTPKHLITATGQRVTLRCSPRSGDLSVYWYQQSLDQGLQFLIQYYNGEERAKGNILERFSAQQFPDLHSELNLSSLELGDSALYFCASSGGLGYNEQFFGPGTRLTVL.

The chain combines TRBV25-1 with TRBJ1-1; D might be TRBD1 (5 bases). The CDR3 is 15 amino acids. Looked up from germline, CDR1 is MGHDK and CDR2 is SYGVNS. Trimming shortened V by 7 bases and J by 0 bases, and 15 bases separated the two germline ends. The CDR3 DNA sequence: TGTGCCAGCACGGAACGGGAGGGGCTGAACACTGAAGCTTTCTTT. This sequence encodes CASTEREGLNTEAFF.

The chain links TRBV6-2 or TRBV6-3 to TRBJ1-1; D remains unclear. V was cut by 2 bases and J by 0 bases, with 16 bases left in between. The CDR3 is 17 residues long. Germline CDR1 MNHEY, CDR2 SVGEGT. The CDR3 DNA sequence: TGTGCCAGCAGTTACACCGCAGGTTACCTCATGAACACTGAAGCTTTCTTT. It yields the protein CASSYTAGYLMNTEAFF.